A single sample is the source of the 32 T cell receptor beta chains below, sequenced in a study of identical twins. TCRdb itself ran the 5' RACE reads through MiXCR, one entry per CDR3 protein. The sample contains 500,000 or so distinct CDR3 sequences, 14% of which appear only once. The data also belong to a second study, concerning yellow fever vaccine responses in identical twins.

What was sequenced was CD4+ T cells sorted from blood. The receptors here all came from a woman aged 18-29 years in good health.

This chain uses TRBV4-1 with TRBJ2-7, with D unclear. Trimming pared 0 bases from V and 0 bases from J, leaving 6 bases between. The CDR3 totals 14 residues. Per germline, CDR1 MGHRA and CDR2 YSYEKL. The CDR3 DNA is TGCGCCAGCAGCCAAGAGTCGGGCTCCTACGAGCAGTACTTC. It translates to CASSQESGSYEQYF.

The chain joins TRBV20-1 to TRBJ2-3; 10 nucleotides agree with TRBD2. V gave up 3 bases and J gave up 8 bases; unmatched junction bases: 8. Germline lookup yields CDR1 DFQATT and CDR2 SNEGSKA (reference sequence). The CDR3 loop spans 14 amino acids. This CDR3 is CSARVSSGGVTQYF. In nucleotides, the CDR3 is TGCAGTGCTAGGGTGTCCAGCGGGGGGGTTACGCAGTATTTT.

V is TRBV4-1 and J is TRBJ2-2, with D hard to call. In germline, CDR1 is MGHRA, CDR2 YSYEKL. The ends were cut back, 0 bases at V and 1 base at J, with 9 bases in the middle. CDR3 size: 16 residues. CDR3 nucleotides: TGCGCCAGCAGCCAAGATGGGCCAGGGAACACCGGGGAGCTGTTTTTT. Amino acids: CASSQDGPGNTGELFF.

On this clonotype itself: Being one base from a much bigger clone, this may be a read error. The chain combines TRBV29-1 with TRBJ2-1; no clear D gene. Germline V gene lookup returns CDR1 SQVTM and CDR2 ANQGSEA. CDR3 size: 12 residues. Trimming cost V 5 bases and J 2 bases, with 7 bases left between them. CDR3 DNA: TGCAGCGTTCTGGAAGCCTACAATGAGCAGTTCTTC. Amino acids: CSVLEAYNEQFF.

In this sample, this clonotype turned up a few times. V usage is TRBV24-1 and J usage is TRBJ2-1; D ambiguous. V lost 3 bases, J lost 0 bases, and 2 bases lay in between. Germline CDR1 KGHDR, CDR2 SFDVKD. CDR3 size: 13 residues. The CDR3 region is CATSDRSYNEQFF. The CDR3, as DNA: TGTGCCACCAGTGATCGCTCCTACAATGAGCAGTTCTTC.

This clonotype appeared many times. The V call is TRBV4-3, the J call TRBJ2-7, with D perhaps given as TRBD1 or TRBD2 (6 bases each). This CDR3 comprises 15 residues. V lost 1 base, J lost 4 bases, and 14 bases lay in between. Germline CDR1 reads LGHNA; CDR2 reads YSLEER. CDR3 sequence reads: CASSQGRGETYEQYF. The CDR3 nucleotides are TGCGCCAGCAGCCAAGGTAGGGGGGAGACATACGAGCAGTACTTC.

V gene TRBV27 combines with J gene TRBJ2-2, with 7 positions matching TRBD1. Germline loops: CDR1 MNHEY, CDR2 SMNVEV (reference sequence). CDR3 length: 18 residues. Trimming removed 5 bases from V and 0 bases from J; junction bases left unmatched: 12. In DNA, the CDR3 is TGTGCCAGCAGTCCAACCCCCGGGACAGATACGAACACCGGGGAGCTGTTTTTT. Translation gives CASSPTPGTDTNTGELFF.

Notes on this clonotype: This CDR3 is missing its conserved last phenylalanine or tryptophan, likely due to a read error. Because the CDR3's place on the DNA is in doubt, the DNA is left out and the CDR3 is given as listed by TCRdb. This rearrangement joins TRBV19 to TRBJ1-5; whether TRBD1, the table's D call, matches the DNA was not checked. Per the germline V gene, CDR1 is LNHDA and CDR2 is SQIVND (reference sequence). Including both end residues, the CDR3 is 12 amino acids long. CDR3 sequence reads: CASSPGTGGLIM.

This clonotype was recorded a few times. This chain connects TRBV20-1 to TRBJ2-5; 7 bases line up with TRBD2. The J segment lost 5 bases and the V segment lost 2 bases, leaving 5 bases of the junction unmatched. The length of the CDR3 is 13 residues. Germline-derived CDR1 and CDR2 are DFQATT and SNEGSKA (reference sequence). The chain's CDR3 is CSARLVGGETQYF. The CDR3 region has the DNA TGCAGTGCTAGATTGGTGGGGGGGGAGACCCAGTACTTC.

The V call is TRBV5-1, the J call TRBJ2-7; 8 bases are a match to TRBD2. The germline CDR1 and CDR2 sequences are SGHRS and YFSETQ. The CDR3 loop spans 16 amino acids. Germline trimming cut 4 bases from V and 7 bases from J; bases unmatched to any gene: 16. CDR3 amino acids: CASSGQSGGLMREQYF. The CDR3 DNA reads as TGCGCCAGCAGCGGCCAGAGCGGGGGTCTTATGAGAGAGCAGTACTTC.

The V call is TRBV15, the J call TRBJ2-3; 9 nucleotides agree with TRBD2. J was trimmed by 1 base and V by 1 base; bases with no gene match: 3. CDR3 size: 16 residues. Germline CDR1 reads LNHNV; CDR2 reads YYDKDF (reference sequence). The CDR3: CATSRGAGGGTDTQYF. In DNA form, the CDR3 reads TGTGCCACCAGCAGAGGCGCGGGAGGGGGCACAGATACGCAGTATTTT.

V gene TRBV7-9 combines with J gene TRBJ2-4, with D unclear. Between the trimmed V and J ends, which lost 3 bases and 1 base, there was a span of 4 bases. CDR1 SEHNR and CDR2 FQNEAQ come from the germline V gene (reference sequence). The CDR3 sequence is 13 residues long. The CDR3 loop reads CASSFSAKNIQYF. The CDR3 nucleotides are TGTGCCAGCAGCTTTAGCGCCAAAAACATTCAGTACTTC.

The CDR3 nucleotides are TGTGCCAGCAGTAAAAATAGCGGGGGGGCCGCCGATACGCAGTATTTT. This sequence encodes CASSKNSGGAADTQYF. V usage is TRBV12-3 or TRBV12-4 and J usage is TRBJ2-3; 11 nucleotides agree with TRBD2. V gave up 5 bases and J gave up 6 bases; unmatched junction bases: 10. CDR3 size: 16 residues.

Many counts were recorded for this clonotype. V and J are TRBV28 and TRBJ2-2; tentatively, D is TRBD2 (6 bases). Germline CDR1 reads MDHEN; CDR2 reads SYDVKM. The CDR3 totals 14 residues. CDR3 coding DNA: TGTGCGTCAGGAGGGCAAGGCGACACCGGGGAGCTGTTTTTT. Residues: CASGGQGDTGELFF.

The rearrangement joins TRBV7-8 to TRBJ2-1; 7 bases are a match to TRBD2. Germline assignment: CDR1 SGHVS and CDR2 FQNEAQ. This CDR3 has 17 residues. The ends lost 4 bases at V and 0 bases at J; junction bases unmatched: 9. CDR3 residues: CASSWQRRGSSYNEQFF. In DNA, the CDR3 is TGTGCCAGCAGCTGGCAGAGGCGGGGGAGCTCCTACAATGAGCAGTTCTTC. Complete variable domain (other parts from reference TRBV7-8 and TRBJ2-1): GAGVSQSPRYKVAKRGQDVALRCDPISGHVSLFWYQQALGQGPEFLTYFQNEAQLDKSGLPSDRFFAERPEGSVSTLKIQRTQQEDSAVYLCASSWQRRGSSYNEQFFGPGTRLTVL.

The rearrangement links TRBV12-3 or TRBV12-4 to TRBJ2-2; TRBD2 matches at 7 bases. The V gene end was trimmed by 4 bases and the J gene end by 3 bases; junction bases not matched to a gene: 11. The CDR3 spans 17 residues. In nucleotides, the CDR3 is TGTGCCAGCAGTTGGACTAGTAAGCGGTTCGACACCGGGGAGCTGTTTTTT. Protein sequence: CASSWTSKRFDTGELFF.

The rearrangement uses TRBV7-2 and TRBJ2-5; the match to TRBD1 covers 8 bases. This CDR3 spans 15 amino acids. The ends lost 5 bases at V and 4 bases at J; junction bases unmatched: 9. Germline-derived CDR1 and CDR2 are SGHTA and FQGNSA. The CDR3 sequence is CASSLRQGSGETQYF. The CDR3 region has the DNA TGTGCCAGCAGCCTTAGACAGGGGAGCGGAGAGACCCAGTACTTC.

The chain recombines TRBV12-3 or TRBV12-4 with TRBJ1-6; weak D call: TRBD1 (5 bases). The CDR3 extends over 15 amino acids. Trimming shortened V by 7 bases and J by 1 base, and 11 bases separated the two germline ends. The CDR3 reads CASTFGGSYNSPLHF. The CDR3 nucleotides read TGTGCCAGCACCTTTGGGGGGTCCTATAATTCACCCCTCCACTTT.

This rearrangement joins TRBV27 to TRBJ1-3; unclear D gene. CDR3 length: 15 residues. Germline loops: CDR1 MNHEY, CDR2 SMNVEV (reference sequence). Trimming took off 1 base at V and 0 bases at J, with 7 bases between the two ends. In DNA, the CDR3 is TGTGCCAGCAGTTTATATCGGGGCTCTGGAAACACCATATATTTT. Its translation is CASSLYRGSGNTIYF.

The CDR3 loop is CASSDASRLSGNTIYF. The CDR3 DNA follows: TGTGCCAGTAGTGACGCAAGCCGTCTCTCTGGAAACACCATATATTTT. V gene TRBV19 combines with J gene TRBJ1-3, with unresolved D. The germline V and J ends were trimmed by 5 bases and 0 bases, with 14 bases remaining between them. In germline, CDR1 is LNHDA, CDR2 SQIVND (reference sequence). The CDR3 consists of 16 residues.

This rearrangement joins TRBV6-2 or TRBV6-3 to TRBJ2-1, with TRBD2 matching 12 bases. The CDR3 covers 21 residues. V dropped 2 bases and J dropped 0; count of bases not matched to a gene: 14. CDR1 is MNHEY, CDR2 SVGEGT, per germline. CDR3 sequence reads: CASSYDGGLAGGPGSYNEQFF. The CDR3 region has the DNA TGTGCCAGCAGTTACGATGGCGGCCTAGCGGGAGGGCCCGGCTCCTACAATGAGCAGTTCTTC.

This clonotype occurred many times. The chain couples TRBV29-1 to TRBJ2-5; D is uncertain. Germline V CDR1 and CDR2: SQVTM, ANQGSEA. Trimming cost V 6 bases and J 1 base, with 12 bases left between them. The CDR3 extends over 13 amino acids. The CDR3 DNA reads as TGCAGCGTCGGGCATACGCCCCAAGAGACCCAGTACTTC. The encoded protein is CSVGHTPQETQYF.

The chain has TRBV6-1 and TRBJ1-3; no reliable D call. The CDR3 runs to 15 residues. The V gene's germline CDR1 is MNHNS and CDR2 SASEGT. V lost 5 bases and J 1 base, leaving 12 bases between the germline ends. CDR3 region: CASSRSKGSGNTIYF. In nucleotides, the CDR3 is TGTGCCAGCAGTCGAAGCAAGGGTTCTGGAAACACCATATATTTT.

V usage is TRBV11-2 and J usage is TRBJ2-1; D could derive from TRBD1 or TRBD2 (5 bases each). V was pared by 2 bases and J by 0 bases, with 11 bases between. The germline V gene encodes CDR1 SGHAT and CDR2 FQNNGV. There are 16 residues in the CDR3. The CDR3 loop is CASSLHRGSSYNEQFF. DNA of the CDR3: TGTGCCAGCAGCTTACACCGGGGCAGCTCCTACAATGAGCAGTTCTTC.

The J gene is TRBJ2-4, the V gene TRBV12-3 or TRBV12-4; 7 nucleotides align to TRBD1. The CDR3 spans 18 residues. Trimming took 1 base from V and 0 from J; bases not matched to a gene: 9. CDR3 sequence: CASSLGSLTGVAKNIQYF. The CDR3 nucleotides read TGTGCCAGCAGTTTAGGGTCTTTAACAGGGGTAGCCAAAAACATTCAGTACTTC.

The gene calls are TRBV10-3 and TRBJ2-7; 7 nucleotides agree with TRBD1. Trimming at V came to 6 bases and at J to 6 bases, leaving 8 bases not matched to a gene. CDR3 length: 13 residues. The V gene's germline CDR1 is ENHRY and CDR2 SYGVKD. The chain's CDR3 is CAIRDRVVVEQYF. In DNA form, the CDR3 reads TGTGCCATCAGAGACAGGGTGGTCGTCGAGCAGTACTTC.

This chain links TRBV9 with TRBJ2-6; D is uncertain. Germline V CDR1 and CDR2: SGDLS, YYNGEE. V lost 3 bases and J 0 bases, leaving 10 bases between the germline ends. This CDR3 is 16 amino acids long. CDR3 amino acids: CASSARGPSGANVLTF. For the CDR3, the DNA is TGTGCCAGCAGCGCCCGTGGACCCTCTGGGGCCAACGTCCTGACTTTC.

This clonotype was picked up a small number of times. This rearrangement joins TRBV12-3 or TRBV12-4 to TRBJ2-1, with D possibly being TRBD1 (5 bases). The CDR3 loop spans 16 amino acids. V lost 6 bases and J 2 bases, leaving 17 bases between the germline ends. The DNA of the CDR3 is TGTGCCAGCAGGACCAGGGTTACAAATCCCTACAATGAGCAGTTCTTC. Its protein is CASRTRVTNPYNEQFF.

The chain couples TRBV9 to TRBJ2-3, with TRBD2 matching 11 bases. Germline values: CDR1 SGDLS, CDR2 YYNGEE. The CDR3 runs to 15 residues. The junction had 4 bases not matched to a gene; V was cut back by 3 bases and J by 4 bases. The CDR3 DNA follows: TGTGCCAGCAGCGGACTAGCGGGGCTGTCAGATACGCAGTATTTT. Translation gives CASSGLAGLSDTQYF. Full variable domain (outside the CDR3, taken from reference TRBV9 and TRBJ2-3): DSGVTQTPKHLITATGQRVTLRCSPRSGDLSVYWYQQSLDQGLQFLIQYYNGEERAKGNILERFSAQQFPDLHSELNLSSLELGDSALYFCASSGLAGLSDTQYFGPGTRLTVL.

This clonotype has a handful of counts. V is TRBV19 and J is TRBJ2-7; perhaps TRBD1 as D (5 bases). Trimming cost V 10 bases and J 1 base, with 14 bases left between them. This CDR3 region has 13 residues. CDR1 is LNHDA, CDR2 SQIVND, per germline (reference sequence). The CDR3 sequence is CATVGHGSYEQYF. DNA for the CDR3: TGTGCCACCGTGGGGCACGGTTCCTACGAGCAGTACTTC.

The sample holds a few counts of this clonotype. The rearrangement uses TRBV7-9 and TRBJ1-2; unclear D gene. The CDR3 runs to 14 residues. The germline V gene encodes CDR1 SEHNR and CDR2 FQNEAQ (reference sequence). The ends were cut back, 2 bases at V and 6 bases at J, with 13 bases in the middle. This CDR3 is CASSLWAELDGYTF. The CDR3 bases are TGTGCCAGCAGCTTATGGGCGGAGTTGGATGGCTACACCTTC.

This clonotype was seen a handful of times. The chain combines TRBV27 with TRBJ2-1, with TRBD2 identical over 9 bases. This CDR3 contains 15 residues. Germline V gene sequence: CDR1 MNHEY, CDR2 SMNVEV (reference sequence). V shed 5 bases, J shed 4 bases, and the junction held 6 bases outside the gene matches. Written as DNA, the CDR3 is TGTGCCAGCAGTCCCGGGACTAGCCGTTACAATGAGCAGTTCTTC. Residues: CASSPGTSRYNEQFF.